The clone carrying this T cell receptor (beta chain) was counted ten times or more. The data are from a study of response to subunit inactivated influenza vaccine. TCRdb recomputed calls from the RT-PCR reads with MiXCR, one row per CDR3 protein. The sample shows 400,000 to 650,000 distinct CDR3 sequences, approximately 6.9% of them seen only once. This specimen was PBMCs from blood, taken around 25 months after vaccination. The source of this sequence is a man between 50 and 75 years old who received an inactivated influenza vaccine.

The chain's CDR3 is CATAGTGHSGANVLTF. CDR3 coding DNA: TGTGCCACCGCCGGGACAGGGCACTCTGGGGCCAACGTCCTGACTTTC. The chain employs TRBV24-1 and TRBJ2-6, with 9 bases fitting TRBD1. This CDR3 spans 16 amino acids. Germline assignment: CDR1 KGHDR and CDR2 SFDVKD. Trimming at V came to 9 bases and at J to 0 bases, leaving 5 bases not matched to a gene.